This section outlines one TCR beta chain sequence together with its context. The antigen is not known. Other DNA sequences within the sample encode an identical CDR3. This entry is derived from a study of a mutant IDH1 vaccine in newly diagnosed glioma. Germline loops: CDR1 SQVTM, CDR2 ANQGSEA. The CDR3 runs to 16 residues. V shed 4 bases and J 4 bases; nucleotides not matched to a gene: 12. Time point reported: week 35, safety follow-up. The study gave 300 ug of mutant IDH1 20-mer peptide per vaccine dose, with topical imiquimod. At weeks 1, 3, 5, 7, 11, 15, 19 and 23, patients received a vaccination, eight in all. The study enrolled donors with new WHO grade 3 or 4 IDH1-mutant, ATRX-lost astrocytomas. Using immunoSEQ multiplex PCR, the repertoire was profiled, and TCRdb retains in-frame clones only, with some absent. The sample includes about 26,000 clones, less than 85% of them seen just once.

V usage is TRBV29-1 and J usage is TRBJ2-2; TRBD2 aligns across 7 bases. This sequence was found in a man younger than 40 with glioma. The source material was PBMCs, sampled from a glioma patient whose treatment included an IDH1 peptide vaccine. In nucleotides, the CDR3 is TGCAGCGTTGTGGCTAGCGGAAGCCCTCCCACCGGGGAGCTGTTTTTT. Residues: CSVVASGSPPTGELFF.